What follows are 6 T cell receptor beta chains derived from one specimen sequenced in a study of blood T cell repertoires in COVID-19. Here immunoSEQ multiplex PCR was the method, and the copy in TCRdb shows in-frame clones only, minus some. The sample includes a few hundred thousand clones, under 85% of them seen just once. Sample: peripheral blood. These receptors all come from a human donor with COVID-19, enrolled during active disease. The donor label of this sample is uncertain.

This chain links TRBV28 with TRBJ1-4; TRBD1 agrees at 7 bases. Germline V gives CDR1 MDHEN, CDR2 SYDVKM. This CDR3 comprises 15 residues. V shed 4 bases, J shed 8 bases, and the junction held 10 bases outside the gene matches. The DNA of the CDR3 is TGTGCCAGCAGTTCTCAGGAGGGGGCTGGAGAAAAACTGTTTTTT. This codes for CASSSQEGAGEKLFF.

The rearrangement joins TRBV5-4 to TRBJ1-2; 7 bases align to TRBD1. Germline loops: CDR1 SGHNT, CDR2 YYREEE (reference sequence). The V gene end was trimmed by 2 bases and the J gene end by 3 bases; junction bases not matched to a gene: 7. CDR3 size: 15 residues. CDR3 nucleotides: TGTGCCAGCAGCTTTCAAGGGGGCGATGACTATGGCTACACCTTC. Its translation: CASSFQGGDDYGYTF.

This clone appeared once. The CDR3 sequence is CASSFDTGGGTEAFF. As DNA, the CDR3 is TGTGCCAGCAGTTTCGACACAGGGGGTGGTACTGAAGCTTTCTTT. This chain uses TRBV27 with TRBJ1-1; 8 nucleotides line up with TRBD1. Germline V gives CDR1 MNHEY, CDR2 SMNVEV (reference sequence). V lost 3 bases, J lost 5 bases, and 8 bases stayed unmatched. There are 15 residues in the CDR3.

V is TRBV19 and J is TRBJ1-1; perhaps TRBD1 as D (5 bases). This CDR3 spans 13 amino acids. With 7 bases removed from V and 7 bases from J, the gap between germline ends came to 16 bases. Germline V gene data show CDR1 as LNHDA and CDR2 as SQIVND (reference sequence). The CDR3 loop is CASTWGRAREAFF. CDR3 nucleotide sequence: TGTGCCAGTACCTGGGGCAGGGCCCGTGAAGCTTTCTTT.

The chain carries TRBV18 and TRBJ1-1; TRBD1 is a possible D gene (6 bases). Germline CDR1 KGHSH, CDR2 LQKENI. The V gene lost 3 bases and the J gene lost 1 base, with 9 bases spanning the gap. The CDR3 sequence is 14 residues long. The CDR3 sequence: CASSPGQRNTEAFF. The CDR3 region has the DNA TGTGCCAGCTCACCGGGACAAAGGAACACTGAAGCTTTCTTT.

The J gene is TRBJ2-7, the V gene TRBV10-3; D uncertain. Germline V gene sequence: CDR1 ENHRY, CDR2 SYGVKD. The ends were cut back, 6 bases at V and 5 bases at J, with 17 bases in the middle. The CDR3 runs 14 residues. CDR3 region: CAIRAREAHHEQYF. DNA for the CDR3: TGTGCCATCAGGGCCAGAGAGGCACACCACGAGCAGTACTTC.